Listed below are T cell receptor beta chains from one sample, sequenced in a study of blood T cell repertoires in COVID-19. Clones were read by immunoSEQ multiplex PCR, and TCRdb kept only the in-frame ones, dropping some. There are roughly 40,000 clones in the sample; 86% occur only once, and approximately 20% lies in the top ten. Sequenced input: peripheral blood. The receptors were gathered from a man between 50 and 59 years old in a cohort sampled during active COVID-19. The CDR3 runs from the conserved cysteine through the conserved F or W. The order of the fields is V gene, J gene, D gene, clone size, CDR3 protein, CDR3 DNA. A D gene is named only where the DNA matches it firmly. Only part of the rows carry a size: once, few, many, or a class if the clone is expanded.

TRBV7-9	TRBJ1-3	.	few	CASSFRGSSSGNTIYF	TGTGCCAGCAGCTTCAGGGGTTCGAGCTCTGGAAACACCATATATTTT
TRBV11-2	TRBJ1-1	.	.	CASSLREGGTEAFF	TGTGCCAGCAGCTTGAGGGAGGGGGGCACTGAAGCTTTCTTT
TRBV11-3	TRBJ2-2	.	.	CASSLDRANTGELFF	TGTGCCAGCAGCTTAGACAGGGCGAACACCGGGGAGCTGTTTTTT
TRBV27	TRBJ2-6	.	.	CATLGAEPSSGANVLTF	TGTGCCACCTTGGGGGCAGAACCCAGTTCTGGGGCCAACGTCCTGACTTTC
TRBV10-3	TRBJ2-5	.	.	CAIPLGGRRIQETQYF	TGTGCCATTCCCCTTGGAGGGCGGCGAATACAAGAGACCCAGTACTTC
TRBV7-3	TRBJ2-2	TRBD2	.	CASSPSPALAGGANTGELFF	TGTGCCAGCAGCCCCAGCCCTGCTCTAGCGGGGGGCGCTAACACCGGGGAGCTGTTTTTT
TRBV6-5	TRBJ2-3	TRBD2	.	CASSWSGGTTDTQYF	TGTGCCAGCAGTTGGAGCGGGGGGACCACAGATACGCAGTATTTT
TRBV15	TRBJ1-4	.	once	CATSTGGTNEKLFF	TGTGCCACCAGCACGGGAGGGACTAATGAAAAACTGTTTTTT
TRBV5-1	TRBJ2-1	TRBD2	.	CASSLARGGSYNEQFF	TGCGCCAGCAGCTTGGCGCGCGGGGGCTCCTACAATGAGCAGTTCTTC
TRBV11-3	TRBJ2-1	.	.	CASSLVFGGSHNEQFF	TGTGCCAGCAGCCTCGTTTTCGGTGGTTCCCACAATGAGCAGTTCTTC
TRBV7-2	TRBJ2-3	TRBD1	once	CASSLAPRQGGDTQYF	TGTGCCAGCAGCTTAGCTCCACGACAGGGGGGAGATACGCAGTATTTT
TRBV30	TRBJ1-3	.	medium-sized	CAWSAPVISSGNTIYF	TGTGCCTGGAGTGCTCCAGTGATATCCTCCGGAAACACCATATATTTT
TRBV10-2	TRBJ2-1	TRBD2	.	CASSLSGREFF	TGCGCCAGCAGTCTCAGCGGGAGGGAGTTCTTC
TRBV11-3	TRBJ2-1	TRBD2	few	CASSPRTSGSEQFF	TGTGCCAGCAGCCCGAGGACTAGCGGGAGTGAGCAGTTCTTC
TRBV7-2	TRBJ2-7	.	once	CASSYISYEQYF	TGTGCCAGCAGCTATATATCCTACGAGCAGTACTTC
TRBV3-1/TRBV3-2	TRBJ2-1	.	.	CASSLAPSYEQFF	TGTGCCAGCAGCTTAGCGCCTAGTTATGAGCAGTTCTTC
TRBV27	TRBJ2-3	TRBD2	.	CASSPTSGGATDTQYF	TGTGCCAGCAGCCCTACTAGCGGGGGGGCAACAGATACGCAGTATTTT
TRBV7-2	TRBJ2-7	TRBD1	.	CASSPSTGGYEQYF	TGTGCCAGCAGCCCGTCGACAGGGGGCTACGAGCAGTACTTC
TRBV4-1	TRBJ2-3	TRBD2	.	CASSPRTSRTPTDTQYF	TGCGCCAGCAGCCCAAGGACTAGTCGGACTCCCACAGATACGCAGTATTTT
TRBV6-5	TRBJ2-7	.	.	CASRLRSSYEQYF	TGTGCCAGCAGACTAAGGAGCTCCTACGAGCAGTACTTC
TRBV7-9	TRBJ2-1	TRBD2	.	CASRSDLGTSGRYNEQFF	TGTGCCAGCAGATCGGACCTAGGGACTAGCGGGAGATACAATGAGCAGTTCTTC
TRBV7-2	TRBJ2-1	.	.	CASSSAWGVYNEQFF	TGTGCCAGCAGCTCAGCCTGGGGGGTTTACAATGAGCAGTTCTTC
TRBV6-2/TRBV6-3	TRBJ2-7	.	.	CASSYWTRDEQYF	TGTGCCAGCAGTTATTGGACAAGGGACGAGCAGTACTTC
TRBV9	TRBJ2-2	TRBD2	.	CASSSPSPGLAGGRFRDTGELFF	TGTGCCAGCAGCTCCCCGTCCCCGGGACTAGCGGGGGGGCGATTTAGGGACACCGGGGAGCTGTTTTTT
TRBV3-1/TRBV3-2	TRBJ2-3	TRBD2	.	CASSPTAGGWDTQYF	TGTGCCAGCAGCCCGACAGCGGGGGGATGGGATACGCAGTATTTT
TRBV5-5	TRBJ1-3	TRBD1	.	CASSSSGTVAPGNTIYF	TGTGCCAGCAGCTCCTCCGGGACAGTGGCCCCTGGAAACACCATATATTTT
TRBV12-3/TRBV12-4	TRBJ2-7	.	once	CASSPGLYWEQYF	TGTGCCAGCAGCCCGGGTCTCTACTGGGAGCAGTACTTC
TRBV29-1	TRBJ2-7	TRBD2	few	CSVVWAGGSSYEQYF	TGCAGCGTTGTTTGGGCGGGGGGGAGCTCCTACGAGCAGTACTTC